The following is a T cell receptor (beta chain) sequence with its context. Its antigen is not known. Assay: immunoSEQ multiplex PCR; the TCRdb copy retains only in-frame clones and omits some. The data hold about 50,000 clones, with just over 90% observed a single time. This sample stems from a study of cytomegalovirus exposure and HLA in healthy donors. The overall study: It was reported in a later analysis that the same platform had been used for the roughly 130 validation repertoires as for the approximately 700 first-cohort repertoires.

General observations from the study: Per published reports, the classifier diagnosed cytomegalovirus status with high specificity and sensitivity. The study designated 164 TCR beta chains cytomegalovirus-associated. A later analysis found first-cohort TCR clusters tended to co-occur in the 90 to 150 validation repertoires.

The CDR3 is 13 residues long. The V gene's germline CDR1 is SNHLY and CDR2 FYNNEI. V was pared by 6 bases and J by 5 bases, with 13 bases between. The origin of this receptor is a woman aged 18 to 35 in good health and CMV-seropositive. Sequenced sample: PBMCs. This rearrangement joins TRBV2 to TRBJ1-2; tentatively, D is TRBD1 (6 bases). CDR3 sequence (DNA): TGTGCCAGCAGAGCGGACAGTTGGTATGGCTACACCTTC. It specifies CASRADSWYGYTF. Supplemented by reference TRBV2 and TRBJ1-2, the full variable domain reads EPEVTQTPSHQVTQMGQEVILRCVPISNHLYFYWYRQILGQKVEFLVSFYNNEISEKSEIFDDQFSVERPDGSNFTLKIRSTKLEDSAMYFCASRADSWYGYTFGSGTRLTVV.